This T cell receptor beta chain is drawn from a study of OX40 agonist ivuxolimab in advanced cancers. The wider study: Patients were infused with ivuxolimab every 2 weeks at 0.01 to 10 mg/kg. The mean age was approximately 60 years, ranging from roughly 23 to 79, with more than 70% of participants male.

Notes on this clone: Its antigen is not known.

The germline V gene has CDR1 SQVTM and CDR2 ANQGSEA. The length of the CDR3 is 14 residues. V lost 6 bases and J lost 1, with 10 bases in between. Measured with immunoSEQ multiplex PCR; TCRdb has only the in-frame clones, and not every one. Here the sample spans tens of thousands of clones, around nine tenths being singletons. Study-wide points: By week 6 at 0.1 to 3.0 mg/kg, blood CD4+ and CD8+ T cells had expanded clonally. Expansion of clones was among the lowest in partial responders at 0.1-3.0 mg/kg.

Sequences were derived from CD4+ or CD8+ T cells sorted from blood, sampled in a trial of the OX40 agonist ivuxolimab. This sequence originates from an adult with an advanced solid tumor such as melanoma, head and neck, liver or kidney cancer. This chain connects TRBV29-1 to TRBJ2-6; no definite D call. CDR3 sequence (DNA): TGCAGCGTAGACGACGAGTCTGGGGCCAACGTCCTGACTTTC. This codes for CSVDDESGANVLTF.